The 3 T cell receptor beta chains presented below share a single source sample, sequenced in a study of shared clonotypes between healthy human individuals. Sequencing was performed with immunoSEQ multiplex PCR; in TCRdb, only in-frame clones are kept and a portion is missing. Of 600,000 to 750,000 clones in the sample, about 90% are singletons; the top ten hold less than 40%. Source material: memory CD8+ T cells from PBMCs. Noted subset: CD45RO+ cells pooled with CCR7-negative TemRA cells. The origin of the receptors is a man aged 18 to 35 in good health. Some clones in this sample may be carry-over from other donors' samples.

This clone showed up just once. The chain links TRBV14 to TRBJ1-2; no definite D call. V was pared by 0 bases and J by 6 bases, with 11 bases between. Per germline, CDR1 SGHDN and CDR2 FVKESK. CDR3 length: 14 amino acids. The DNA for the CDR3 is TGTGCCAGCAGCCAAGAATATGAGTGGGATGGCTACACCTTC. Amino acid sequence: CASSQEYEWDGYTF.

The chain uses TRBV7-3 and TRBJ1-2; 7 bases fit TRBD1. The CDR3 totals 14 residues. Germline CDR1 is SGHTA and CDR2 is FQGTGA. Trimming cost V 7 bases and J 6 bases; bases outside gene matches: 11. The CDR3 DNA reads as TGTGCCAGCATCGCTAAGGACAGGCGAAATGGCTACACCTTC. As protein: CASIAKDRRNGYTF.

The rearrangement uses TRBV6-5 and TRBJ2-5; D may be TRBD2 (6 bases). Germline V CDR1 and CDR2: MNHEY, SVGAGI. Trimming removed 6 bases from V and 4 bases from J, with 15 bases in between. This CDR3 contains 14 residues. CDR3 in amino acids: CASSPVGSTETQYF. CDR3 nucleotide sequence: TGTGCCAGCAGCCCTGTCGGGAGCACAGAGACCCAGTACTTC.